This T cell receptor (beta chain) is drawn from a study of shared clonotypes between healthy human individuals (dated by TCRdb to 2018 to 2020). About the study as a whole: Two women and three men aged 18 to 49 years were included in the cohort. Leukapheresis yielded between about 0.94 and 8.9 billion PBMCs per donor. To estimate repertoire size and how much clonotype sharing occurs between individuals, the study deeply sequenced the blood TCR repertoires of five or six healthy adults. For each donor, three plates each were used for CD4 naive and CD4 memory, two plates were used for CD8 naive, and one plate was used for CD8 memory. To increase sequencing depth and limit assay-specific biases, different laboratories used diverse techniques to prepare libraries and sequence TCR repertoires.

About this clone: There is no known antigen for this receptor. No quality values exist for individual bases; no much larger clone is one base distant.

TCR CDR3 regions were amplified from genomic DNA by multiplex PCR using the deep immunoSEQ assay. Extracted genomic DNA from each cell subset was distributed evenly across all wells of several immunoSEQ 96-well plates, and each plate was treated as a replicate. Each replicate PCR for sorted subsets received 200 ng genomic DNA, equal to around 32,000 T cell genomes. The purified libraries were quantified using a Qubit 3.0 fluorometer, sized with a Bioanalyzer 2100, and then quantified again using the KAPA Library Quantification kit. Each immunoSEQ 96-well plate was sequenced on its own single-read 150-cycle Illumina NextSeq 550 flow cell. In the authors' own workflow: Because only junctional sequences without quality scores were contained in the immunoSEQ output, filtering matching that applied to full-length reads could not be performed. Sequences were annotated with PyIR, a Python wrapper for IgBLAST v1.9, using IMGT germline references to assign V/J genes and CDR3. Any read was removed if the V/J assignment was weak (E-value above 1e-6), the CDR3 was missing, or the read contained stop codons, out-of-frame junctions, or ambiguous translated residues. V3J clonotypes were defined as sequences sharing an identical inferred V gene, J gene, and CDR3 amino acid sequence. Percentage overlap between repertoires was computed as shared unique clonotypes divided by the size of the smaller repertoire. RTK rarefaction, the Chao1 estimator, and Recon v2.1 estimates of unobserved clonotypes were used to assess repertoire richness. Generation probabilities for all TCRbeta clonotypes obtained by the gDNA method from a handful of donors were computed using OLGA. TCRdb provides this immuneACCESS table in a form limited to in-frame rearrangements. Some clones are lacking; in checked studies, under half of them reflect an unresolved V gene, and why the rest are absent is not known. For V, J and clone size, that table is used; D and trimming come from the DNA. The sample has millions of clones on record, just over 90% of them singletons. The ten largest clones add up to roughly 0.15% of the sample.

Healthy HIV-negative adults with no recently reported acute infections or vaccinations were included as donors. Only Caucasian adults living in Nashville, Tennessee, USA were represented among the donors. CD4+ T cells were enriched through magnetic negative selection, after which naive cells were positively selected on CD45RA and the remaining negative fraction served as the memory subset. Blood was collected by leukapheresis, and PBMCs were isolated by Ficoll-Histopaque density gradient centrifugation and then cryopreserved in liquid nitrogen vapor phase. Analytical flow cytometry was used to check the purity and quantity of every magnetically sorted T cell population. From each sorted fraction, genomic DNA was isolated and quantified by UV absorbance on a Nanodrop 2000c. Reading from cysteine to phenylalanine, the CDR3 counts 14 amino acids. Of the read, only the CDR3 DNA is kept; its 42 bases are in frame from base 1. Trimming removed 0 bases from V and 7 bases from J; the gene matches leave 4 bases unexplained. The germline V gene encodes CDR1 SGHTA and CDR2 FQGNSA.

The full study reports these points: Compared with non-shared clonotypes, the clonotypes found in all four sorted-subset donors had higher generation probabilities. Because the study included a small number of donors, the genetic and exposure-history diversity represented was limited. Naive subsets generally had larger estimated clonotype richness than memory subsets. Incomplete sequencing was indicated by rarefaction of sorted-subset datasets, despite the large sequencing depth. Sampling was restricted to blood, and TCR repertoires in tissues likely differ from the TCR repertoires found in blood. Pairwise subsampling led to the expectation that sequencing depth would affect the degree of clonotype sharing among donors. About 5% of naive CD4, 3% to 3.5% of naive CD8, roughly 2.4% of memory CD4, and about 0.4% of memory CD8 clonotypes were shared across a few donors.

The material sequenced was naive CD4+ T cells sorted from blood. According to the study, the label for this sample's cell subset or site signals: CD45RA+ positively selected. The clonotype was recovered from a man aged 18 to 29 in good health. In this chain, TRBV7-2 is recombined with TRBJ1-2; 8 nucleotides in the junction match TRBD1. The CDR3 loop reads CASSLANTGGGYTF. Read as DNA, the sequence is TGTGCCAGCAGCTTAGCCAATACAGGGGGTGGCTACACCTTC.